One and the same sample provided the 30 T cell receptor beta chains below, sequenced in a study of siplizumab effects on memory and regulatory T cells. Clones were sequenced by immunoSEQ multiplex PCR, and TCRdb holds only the in-frame ones, with some missing. Of some 7,700 clones listed, roughly three quarters are singletons. The sample taken for sequencing was effector memory CD8+ T cells sorted from blood. Subset noted: unstimulated CD8+ effector memory T cells. Receptors were obtained from a human donor in good health.

This clone was recorded only once. The chain has TRBV7-2 and TRBJ1-2; tentatively, D is TRBD1 (6 bases). Trimming left V 0 bases short and J 4 bases short, with 12 bases between. From germline, CDR1 is SGHTA and CDR2 FQGNSA. The CDR3 runs 15 residues. The CDR3 bases are TGTGCCAGCAGCTTAGCAAGACAGGCAGGCTATGGCTACACCTTC. This gives the protein CASSLARQAGYGYTF.

The chain recombines TRBV5-1 with TRBJ1-5; D uncertain. Trimming took 4 bases from V and 4 from J, leaving 12 bases between them. Germline V gene sequence: CDR1 SGHRS, CDR2 YFSETQ. This CDR3 contains 14 residues. The CDR3 region is CASSADGLNQPQHF. The CDR3 coding sequence is TGCGCCAGCAGCGCGGACGGATTGAATCAGCCCCAGCATTTT.

The chain uses TRBV28 and TRBJ2-4; 7 nucleotides match TRBD1. The trim removed 7 bases at V and 11 bases at J, leaving 17 bases unmatched. Germline V CDR1 and CDR2: MDHEN, SYDVKM. The CDR3 contains 15 residues. The CDR3 loop is CASTLLRDSRQVQYF. DNA for the CDR3: TGTGCCAGCACCCTCCTCCGGGACAGCCGTCAAGTTCAGTACTTC.

The CDR3: CASSPLFPAVNYGYTF. In DNA form, the CDR3 reads TGCGCCAGCAGCCCCCTTTTTCCGGCGGTTAACTATGGCTACACCTTC. The gene calls are TRBV4-1 and TRBJ1-2; no definite D call. The CDR3 length is 16 residues. Germline V gene data show CDR1 as MGHRA and CDR2 as YSYEKL. V was clipped by 4 bases and J by 1 base, with 16 bases between them.

A word on this clone: A read error likely explains this, since a far larger clone differs by one base. The sample holds other DNA sequences that translate to the same CDR3. The V and J genes are TRBV7-3 and TRBJ2-1; D remains unclear. Germline V lookup: CDR1 SGHTA, CDR2 FQGTGA. V lost 2 bases to trimming and J lost 3 bases, with 8 bases between them. There are 14 residues in the CDR3. The CDR3 is CASSLAGNYNEQFF. The DNA for the CDR3 is TGTGCCAGCAGCTTAGCCGGTAACTACAATGAGCAGTTCTTC.

The rearrangement uses TRBV6-5 and TRBJ2-1; D uncertain. Per the germline V gene, CDR1 is MNHEY and CDR2 is SVGAGI. CDR3 length: 13 amino acids. Trimming pared 5 bases from V and 5 bases from J, leaving 10 bases between. The CDR3 coding sequence is TGTGCCAGCAGTGAATCTGCAAACAATGAGCAGTTCTTC. Translating it yields CASSESANNEQFF.

The rearrangement uses TRBV6-5 and TRBJ1-6; D is ambiguous. V lost 8 bases to trimming and J lost 7 bases, with 12 bases between them. Germline lookup yields CDR1 MNHEY and CDR2 SVGAGI. This CDR3 has 13 amino acids. Written as DNA, the CDR3 is TGTGCCAGCGGAGGGCAGGCGAATTCACCCCTCCACTTT. This gives the protein CASGGQANSPLHF.

Note on this clone: Germline is not matched at one junction end, which may reflect a read error. This CDR3 is CASSLNTGELFF. CDR3 nucleotide sequence: TGTGCTAGCAGCCTAAACACCGGGGAGCTGTTTTTT. The chain recombines TRBV7-7 with TRBJ2-2; D gene uncertain. The CDR3 totals 12 residues. Germline assignment: CDR1 SSHAT and CDR2 FNYEAQ (reference sequence).

This clone appeared a few times. The chain links TRBV19 to TRBJ2-2, with D possibly being TRBD1 or TRBD2 (6 bases each). Germline V gives CDR1 LNHDA, CDR2 SQIVND (reference sequence). CDR3 length: 13 residues. V was cut by 10 bases and J by 5 bases, with 14 bases left in between. CDR3 nucleotide sequence: TGTGCCACTACGCCGGGGGCGACCGGGGAGCTGTTTTTT. Protein sequence: CATTPGATGELFF.

The V call is TRBV11-1, the J call TRBJ2-5; TRBD1 matches 7 bases. The V and J ends lost 4 bases and 2 bases, in that order; junction bases with no gene match: 7. There are 15 residues in the CDR3. Germline CDR1 and CDR2: SGHAT and FQDESV (reference sequence). CDR3 region: CASSSPGQSQETQYF. In nucleotides, the CDR3 is TGTGCCAGCAGCTCCCCGGGACAGAGTCAAGAGACCCAGTACTTC.

The chain uses TRBV6-5 and TRBJ1-1; TRBD1 matches at 8 bases. With V trimmed by 5 bases and J by 1 base, 0 bases remained unmatched. Germline V lookup: CDR1 MNHEY, CDR2 SVGAGI. The CDR3 has 13 residues. The CDR3 bases are TGTGCCAGCAGTGGACAGGGGAACACTGAAGCTTTCTTT. It is translated as CASSGQGNTEAFF.

The rearrangement links TRBV10-2 to TRBJ2-7; TRBD2 might be the D (5 bases). V was clipped by 4 bases and J by 1 base, with 14 bases between them. Germline CDR1 is WSHSY and CDR2 is SAAADI. The CDR3 covers 15 residues. The CDR3 here is CASSGTILESYEQYF. Here the CDR3 DNA reads TGCGCCAGCAGTGGGACGATACTAGAGTCCTACGAGCAGTACTTC.

This chain connects TRBV9 to TRBJ2-5, with D perhaps matching TRBD1 (7 bases). The CDR3 contains 16 residues. Between the trimmed V and J ends, which lost 0 bases and 5 bases, there was a span of 17 bases. Germline-derived CDR1 and CDR2 are SGDLS and YYNGEE. CDR3 region: CASSVEARGVQETQYF. In DNA form, the CDR3 reads TGTGCCAGCAGCGTAGAGGCCAGGGGGGTACAGGAGACCCAGTACTTC.

V is TRBV29-1 and J is TRBJ1-4, with D tentatively TRBD1 (6 bases). Germline V lookup: CDR1 SQVTM, CDR2 ANQGSEA. The CDR3 spans 13 residues. V lost 6 bases to trimming and J lost 6 bases, with 14 bases between them. Here the CDR3 DNA reads TGCAGCGTCACTCAGGGGCCCCATGAAAAACTGTTTTTT. It yields the protein CSVTQGPHEKLFF. Combining the CDR3 with reference TRBV29-1 and TRBJ1-4 gives the whole variable domain SAVISQKPSRDICQRGTSLTIQCQVDSQVTMMFWYRQQPGQSLTLIATANQGSEATYESGFVIDKFPISRPNLTFSTLTVSNMSPEDSSIYLCSVTQGPHEKLFFGSGTQLSVL.

This clone was recorded at least ten times. The chain is built from TRBV27 and TRBJ2-2; D possibly corresponds to TRBD1 (7 bases). The CDR3 is 16 residues long. The V end lost 3 bases, the J end lost 5 bases, and 16 bases lay between the germline ends. Germline V gives CDR1 MNHEY, CDR2 SMNVEV (reference sequence). CDR3 protein: CASSFSQGGWTGELFF. CDR3 DNA sequence: TGTGCCAGCAGTTTTAGCCAGGGGGGTTGGACCGGGGAGCTGTTTTTT.

The chain is built from TRBV7-9 and TRBJ2-7, with 8 bases lining up with TRBD1. Germline lookup yields CDR1 SEHNR and CDR2 FQNEAQ (reference sequence). There are 15 residues in the CDR3. Unmatched junction bases numbered 8, after V lost 5 bases and J lost 2 bases. As DNA, the CDR3 is TGTGCCAGCAGCGGAAGGACAGGGTCGACCTACGAGCAGTACTTC. The encoded protein is CASSGRTGSTYEQYF.

V is TRBV9 and J is TRBJ2-2; D remains unclear. The germline CDR1 and CDR2 sequences are SGDLS and YYNGEE. The CDR3 is 14 amino acids. Trimming removed 3 bases from V and 5 bases from J, with 11 bases in between. The DNA for the CDR3 is TGTGCCAGCAGCGCCCTCGGGCTAACCGGGGAGCTGTTTTTT. Translating gives CASSALGLTGELFF.

This clone was observed a handful of times. V is TRBV2 and J is TRBJ2-2; 8 bases agree with TRBD2. Per germline, CDR1 SNHLY and CDR2 FYNNEI. The CDR3 is made up of 15 amino acids. Unmatched junction bases numbered 8, after V lost 6 bases and J lost 5 bases. Here the CDR3 DNA reads TGTGCCAGCAGGCTCGGGAGGGTTGGGACCGGGGAGCTGTTTTTT. Encoded protein: CASRLGRVGTGELFF.

The chain is built from TRBV6-5 and TRBJ1-2, with a weak D call TRBD1 (5 bases). CDR3 length: 15 amino acids. Per the germline V gene, CDR1 is MNHEY and CDR2 is SVGAGI. The germline V and J ends were trimmed by 2 bases and 5 bases, with 15 bases remaining between them. The CDR3 sequence: CASSYPVGTRYGYTF. CDR3 sequence (DNA): TGTGCCAGCAGTTACCCGGTCGGGACCCGGTATGGCTACACCTTC.

The chain joins TRBV10-3 to TRBJ2-7; D might be TRBD1 (6 bases). The CDR3 length is 15 residues. CDR1 is ENHRY and CDR2 is SYGVKD in the germline V gene. V was shortened by 3 bases and J by 1 base, with 13 bases between the two germline ends. CDR3: CAISEGRGNSYEQYF. The DNA of the CDR3 is TGTGCCATCAGTGAAGGCAGGGGCAATTCCTACGAGCAGTACTTC.

The gene calls are TRBV27 and TRBJ2-5, with D perhaps TRBD1 (8 bases). The tail of the sequence fits TRBJ2-7 better, so the J call may be wrong. Germline V gene sequence: CDR1 MNHEY, CDR2 SMNVEV (reference sequence). The CDR3 is 16 amino acids. For the CDR3, the DNA is TGTGCCAGCAGTACCCGCGGGGGACAGGTGTTCTACGAGCAGTACTTC. Amino acids: CASSTRGGQVFYEQYF.

The rearrangement uses TRBV11-2 and TRBJ2-3; TRBD2 agrees at 11 bases. The CDR3 extends over 18 amino acids. Trimming removed 5 bases from V and 0 bases from J; junction bases left unmatched: 10. Germline lookup yields CDR1 SGHAT and CDR2 FQNNGV. The CDR3 DNA reads as TGTGCCAGCAGCGTAGGGCCGACTAGCGGGACTAGCACAGATACGCAGTATTTT. Its protein product is CASSVGPTSGTSTDTQYF.

The chain employs TRBV6-4 and TRBJ2-1; TRBD1 agrees at 10 bases. Trimming cost V 4 bases and J 0 bases; bases outside gene matches: 0. CDR3 size: 15 residues. Germline V gene sequence: CDR1 MRHNA, CDR2 SNTAGT. This chain's CDR3 is CASSGTGGSYNEQFF. For the CDR3, the DNA is TGTGCCAGCAGTGGGACAGGGGGCTCCTACAATGAGCAGTTCTTC.

The chain carries TRBV7-3 and TRBJ2-1; 7 bases agree with TRBD2. This CDR3 has 14 residues. CDR1 is SGHTA, CDR2 FQGTGA, per germline. V dropped 6 bases and J dropped 5; count of bases not matched to a gene: 7. The CDR3 DNA is TGTGCCAGCAGTCCCACGGGAGGCAACAATGAGCAGTTCTTC. Translating it yields CASSPTGGNNEQFF.

This chain connects TRBV7-3 to TRBJ2-1; 9 bases line up with TRBD2. CDR1 SGHTA and CDR2 FQGTGA come from the germline V gene. V trimming: 5 bases; J trimming: 4 bases; junction bases outside the gene matches: 9. This CDR3 is built from 16 residues. CDR3 DNA sequence: TGTGCCAGCAGCGATAAGAGGACTAGCGCGTACAATGAGCAGTTCTTC. Amino acid sequence: CASSDKRTSAYNEQFF. Supplemented by reference TRBV7-3 and TRBJ2-1, the full variable domain reads GAGVSQTPSNKVTEKGKYVELRCDPISGHTALYWYRQSLGQGPEFLIYFQGTGAADDSGLPNDRFFAVRPEGSVSTLKIQRTERGDSAVYLCASSDKRTSAYNEQFFGPGTRLTVL.

The chain joins TRBV5-8 to TRBJ1-1, with D uncertain. The CDR3 consists of 14 residues. Germline V gives CDR1 SGHTS, CDR2 YDEGEE. V was shortened by 0 bases and J by 5 bases, with 11 bases between the two germline ends. The CDR3 region has the DNA TGTGCCAGCAGCTTGGAGTCTTCGGGGACTGAAGCTTTCTTT. It translates to CASSLESSGTEAFF.

The chain has TRBV6-4 and TRBJ2-3; 8 nucleotides agree with TRBD1. Germline V CDR1 and CDR2: MRHNA, SNTAGT. CDR3 length equals 14 residues. Germline trimming cut 3 bases from V and 4 bases from J; bases unmatched to any gene: 3. CDR3 in amino acids: CASSDSQGADTQYF. CDR3 coding DNA: TGTGCCAGCAGTGATTCACAGGGGGCAGATACGCAGTATTTT.

The chain couples TRBV6-1 to TRBJ2-3; D possibly corresponds to TRBD1 (5 bases). The CDR3 totals 15 residues. CDR1 is MNHNS and CDR2 is SASEGT in the germline V gene. V gave up 8 bases and J gave up 2 bases, with 17 bases separating them. The DNA for the CDR3 is TGTGCCAGCGGACAAGCAGGAGAACTCACAGATACGCAGTATTTT. Its translation: CASGQAGELTDTQYF.

The genes are TRBV6-1 and TRBJ1-6; perhaps TRBD1 as D (5 bases). The length of the CDR3 is 15 residues. Trimming removed 5 bases at V and 8 bases at J, with 16 bases between. Germline V gene lookup returns CDR1 MNHNS and CDR2 SASEGT. The CDR3 DNA follows: TGTGCCAGCAGTAAAATGCAGGGCGAGTATTCACCCCTCCACTTT. Translation: CASSKMQGEYSPLHF.

The chain couples TRBV19 to TRBJ2-5; D unclear. V was clipped by 1 base and J by 0 bases, with 9 bases between them. This CDR3 spans 15 amino acids. CDR1 and CDR2 from the germline V gene are LNHDA and SQIVND (reference sequence). The CDR3 region is CASSIGRLYQETQYF. CDR3 DNA: TGTGCCAGTAGTATAGGCCGGTTGTACCAAGAGACCCAGTACTTC.